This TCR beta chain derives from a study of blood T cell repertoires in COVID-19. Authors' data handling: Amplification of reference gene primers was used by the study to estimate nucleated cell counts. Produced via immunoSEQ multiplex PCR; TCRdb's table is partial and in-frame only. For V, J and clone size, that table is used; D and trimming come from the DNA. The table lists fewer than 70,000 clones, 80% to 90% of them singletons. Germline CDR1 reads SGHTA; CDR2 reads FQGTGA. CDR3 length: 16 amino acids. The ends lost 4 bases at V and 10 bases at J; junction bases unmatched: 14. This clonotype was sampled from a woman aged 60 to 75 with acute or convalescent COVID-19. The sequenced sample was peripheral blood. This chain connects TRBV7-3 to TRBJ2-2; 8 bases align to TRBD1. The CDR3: CASSSLPGQGGEELFF. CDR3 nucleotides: TGTGCCAGCAGCTCGCTCCCCGGACAGGGCGGGGAGGAGCTGTTTTTT.